Reported below is one T cell receptor (beta chain). What it recognizes is unknown. This sample stems from a study of cytomegalovirus exposure and HLA in healthy donors. Broader study findings: In an earlier analysis, most TCR beta V segments were productive about 87% or about 30% of the time. Versus the roughly 670-donor mean, an Asian-associated ancestry cluster reportedly showed fewer N-insertions in a later analysis.

PCR involved 60 Vbeta and 13 Jbeta primers. TCRdb's table, derived via immunoSEQ multiplex PCR, lists solely in-frame clones and lacks some. The sample has under 200,000 clones, around 77% seen once. V lost 3 bases, J lost 3 bases, and 5 bases lay in between. Germline loops: CDR1 LNHDA, CDR2 SQIVND (reference sequence). The CDR3 has 12 residues. Sequencing was carried out using PBMCs. This sequence was found in a female donor in good health and CMV-seronegative. The V gene is TRBV19, the J gene TRBJ1-2; D is unresolved. DNA of the CDR3: TGTGCCAGTAGTATTCGGGACTATGGCTACACCTTC. Its translation is CASSIRDYGYTF.